Below, 28 T cell receptor beta chains from the same sample are listed, as sequenced in a study of siplizumab effects on memory and regulatory T cells. The table came from immunoSEQ multiplex PCR; TCRdb's copy has only in-frame clones and leaves some out. The sample lists around 58,000 clones; around 78% were seen once. Sequencing input: memory CD4+ T cells sorted from blood. The receptors here all came from a human donor in good health.

The chain links TRBV11-1 to TRBJ2-7; D may be TRBD1 (5 bases). The germline V gene has CDR1 SGHAT and CDR2 FQDESV (reference sequence). The CDR3 covers 14 residues. The V end was cut by 2 bases, the J end by 4 bases, with 12 bases between. The CDR3: CASSLNFQGYEQYF. DNA for the CDR3: TGTGCCAGCAGCTTAAATTTTCAGGGTTACGAGCAGTACTTC.

The genes are TRBV27 and TRBJ1-6; possible D gene TRBD1, 5 bases. Germline loops: CDR1 MNHEY, CDR2 SMNVEV (reference sequence). This CDR3 contains 16 residues. V shed 0 bases and J shed 3 bases, with 9 bases lying between them. For the CDR3, the DNA is TGTGCCAGCAGTTTATCTTGGGACCTCTATAATTCACCCCTCCACTTT. This sequence encodes CASSLSWDLYNSPLHF.

Notes on this clone: Other DNA sequences in the same sample also yield this CDR3. The chain employs TRBV9 and TRBJ2-5; maybe TRBD2 (6 bases). V was shortened by 0 bases and J by 2 bases, with 11 bases between the two germline ends. The CDR3 has 15 amino acids. Germline V gene data show CDR1 as SGDLS and CDR2 as YYNGEE. CDR3 region: CASSVGGGGQETQYF. CDR3 sequence (DNA): TGTGCCAGCAGCGTAGGGGGAGGAGGGCAAGAGACCCAGTACTTC.

The rearrangement joins TRBV18 to TRBJ2-1, with TRBD1 matching over 7 bases. V was clipped by 3 bases and J by 0 bases; unmatched bases: 2. Germline V CDR1 and CDR2: KGHSH, LQKENI. The CDR3 is 15 residues long. The CDR3 region is CASSPGQDSYNEQFF. The CDR3 nucleotides are TGTGCCAGCTCACCCGGACAGGACTCCTACAATGAGCAGTTCTTC. The full variable domain, completed using reference TRBV18 and TRBJ2-1, is NAGVMQNPRHLVRRRGQEARLRCSPMKGHSHVYWYRQLPEEGLKFMVYLQKENIIDESGMPKERFSAEFPKEGPSILRIQQVVRGDSAAYFCASSPGQDSYNEQFFGPGTRLTVL.

This clone was seen a handful of times. The CDR3 here is CASSPLVGAVGNTIYF. CDR3 bases: TGTGCCAGCAGTCCCCTTGTAGGGGCGGTTGGAAACACCATATATTTT. The rearrangement links TRBV27 to TRBJ1-3; a possible D gene is TRBD1 (5 bases). Between the trimmed V and J ends, which lost 5 bases and 3 bases, there was a span of 17 bases. Germline V gene lookup returns CDR1 MNHEY and CDR2 SMNVEV (reference sequence). This CDR3 is built from 16 residues.

About this clone itself: Other DNA sequences in the sample encode the same CDR3. This sequence joins TRBV19 and TRBJ2-1; D perhaps matches TRBD2 (6 bases). V gave up 5 bases and J gave up 4 bases, with 9 bases separating them. Looked up from germline, CDR1 is LNHDA and CDR2 is SQIVND (reference sequence). This CDR3 spans 13 amino acids. CDR3 coding DNA: TGTGCCAGTAGTCTAGCGAGGTACAATGAGCAGTTCTTC. Residues: CASSLARYNEQFF.

This chain uses TRBV6-5 with TRBJ2-3, with 9 bases fitting TRBD2. Germline trimming cut 8 bases from V and 3 bases from J; bases unmatched to any gene: 0. Per the germline V gene, CDR1 is MNHEY and CDR2 is SVGAGI. The CDR3 runs 12 residues. CDR3 in DNA: TGTGCCAGCGCGGGGGGGACAGATACGCAGTATTTT. This sequence encodes CASAGGTDTQYF.

This clone was counted once. DNA of the CDR3: TGTGCCAGCAGTGCCATGGGACACTACGAGCAGTACTTC. This codes for CASSAMGHYEQYF. The V and J genes are TRBV25-1 and TRBJ2-7; possibly TRBD1 for D (6 bases). CDR3 length: 13 amino acids. Per germline, CDR1 MGHDK and CDR2 SYGVNS. Trimming stripped 4 bases from V and 3 bases from J, with 10 bases between.

This clone was seen only once. V gene TRBV4-1 combines with J gene TRBJ2-7; 8 bases map to TRBD2. V was clipped by 4 bases and J by 5 bases; unmatched bases: 10. The CDR3 is 15 amino acids. In germline, CDR1 is MGHRA, CDR2 YSYEKL. The DNA of the CDR3 is TGCGCCAGCAGCCTCAACCGGGGGGGCCTGAACGAGCAGTACTTC. Translating gives CASSLNRGGLNEQYF.

This clone has just a few counts. The chain carries TRBV4-1 and TRBJ2-5; a possible D gene is TRBD1 (5 bases). CDR1 MGHRA and CDR2 YSYEKL come from the germline V gene. The CDR3 has 17 residues. With 0 bases removed from V and 6 bases from J, the gap between germline ends came to 20 bases. In DNA, the CDR3 is TGCGCCAGCAGCCAAGATTATCGCCAGGGCAGCGCAAAGACCCAGTACTTC. The encoded protein is CASSQDYRQGSAKTQYF.

The V call is TRBV18, the J call TRBJ1-6; maybe TRBD1 (5 bases). V lost 3 bases and J 6 bases, leaving 9 bases between the germline ends. The CDR3 consists of 14 residues. Germline-derived CDR1 and CDR2 are KGHSH and LQKENI. As DNA, the CDR3 is TGTGCCAGCTCACCGTCCCAGGGTAATTCACCCCTCCACTTT. Its protein product is CASSPSQGNSPLHF.

The count of this clone is one. The chain uses TRBV5-1 and TRBJ2-7; D uncertain. The germline V and J ends were trimmed by 4 bases and 5 bases, with 13 bases remaining between them. Germline V lookup: CDR1 SGHRS, CDR2 YFSETQ. The CDR3 is 13 residues long. This CDR3 reads CASSVAFLDEQYF. CDR3 sequence (DNA): TGCGCCAGCAGCGTCGCGTTTCTGGACGAGCAGTACTTC.

This clone was detected a few times. The chain joins TRBV6-6 to TRBJ2-7, with D maybe TRBD2 (5 bases). The V end lost 2 bases, the J end lost 4 bases, and 6 bases lay between the germline ends. The germline CDR1 and CDR2 sequences are MNHNY and SVGAGI (reference sequence). The CDR3 runs 12 residues. The CDR3 here is CASSYPGYEQYF. CDR3 bases: TGTGCCAGCAGTTACCCGGGATACGAGCAGTACTTC.

The rearrangement joins TRBV12-5 to TRBJ2-5, with 7 bases aligning to TRBD1. V gave up 5 bases and J gave up 1 base; unmatched junction bases: 7. CDR1 and CDR2 from the germline V gene are LGHNT and FRNRAP. The CDR3 runs 15 residues. The CDR3 loop is CASGLGTVLQETQYF. The CDR3 nucleotides are TGTGCTAGTGGTCTCGGGACAGTCCTCCAAGAGACCCAGTACTTC.

This clone was picked up a small number of times. The chain combines TRBV7-9 with TRBJ2-1; 10 bases are a match to TRBD2. This CDR3 is 15 amino acids long. V lost 6 bases to trimming and J lost 6 bases; unmatched junction nucleotides: 8. Germline V lookup: CDR1 SEHNR, CDR2 FQNEAQ (reference sequence). The CDR3 is CASRFLAGVGNEQFF. The CDR3, as DNA: TGTGCCAGCAGGTTTCTAGCGGGAGTGGGCAATGAGCAGTTCTTC.

The V and J genes are TRBV6-5 and TRBJ2-1, with 7 positions matching TRBD1. From germline, CDR1 is MNHEY and CDR2 SVGAGI. The CDR3 is made up of 14 amino acids. V dropped 6 bases and J dropped 4; count of bases not matched to a gene: 6. Here the CDR3 reads CASRARGIYNEQFF. The DNA for the CDR3 is TGTGCCAGCAGGGCCAGGGGGATTTACAATGAGCAGTTCTTC.

This chain uses TRBV27 with TRBJ1-2, with 7 bases matching TRBD1. The CDR3 is made up of 16 amino acids. Looked up from germline, CDR1 is MNHEY and CDR2 is SMNVEV (reference sequence). V shed 2 bases, J shed 5 bases, and the junction held 11 bases outside the gene matches. This CDR3 reads CASSLRGQGGKYGYTF. CDR3 nucleotides: TGTGCCAGCAGTTTAAGGGGCCAGGGGGGGAAATATGGCTACACCTTC.

The chain employs TRBV19 and TRBJ1-1; D is perhaps TRBD1 (5 bases). The CDR3 has 12 residues. Germline CDR1 is LNHDA and CDR2 is SQIVND (reference sequence). V gave up 5 bases and J gave up 5 bases, with 9 bases separating them. The CDR3 protein is CASSPQGTEAFF. CDR3 DNA sequence: TGTGCCAGTAGTCCCCAGGGAACTGAAGCTTTCTTT. Based on the CDR3 plus reference TRBV19 and TRBJ1-1, the full variable domain is DGGITQSPKYLFRKEGQNVTLSCEQNLNHDAMYWYRQDPGQGLRLIYYSQIVNDFQKGDIAEGYSVSREKKESFPLTVTSAQKNPTAFYLCASSPQGTEAFFGQGTRLTVV.

The CDR3 DNA reads TGTGCCAGCAGCTTAGGAACCCCTAGGACAGCTAATGGCTACACCTTC. This codes for CASSLGTPRTANGYTF. The chain employs TRBV7-2 and TRBJ1-2; possibly TRBD1 for D (6 bases). Germline V lookup: CDR1 SGHTA, CDR2 FQGNSA. This CDR3 spans 16 amino acids. Trimming left V 1 base short and J 6 bases short, with 18 bases between. The complete variable domain, with remaining parts taken from reference TRBV7-2 and TRBJ1-2, reads GAGVSQSPSNKVTEKGKDVELRCDPISGHTALYWYRQSLGQGLEFLIYFQGNSAPDKSGLPSDRFSAERTGGSVSTLTIQRTQQEDSAVYLCASSLGTPRTANGYTFGSGTRLTVV.

The CDR3 DNA reads TGTGCCAGCTCCCCGGATTCAGGGTACGGAAACACCATATATTTT. Translation gives CASSPDSGYGNTIYF. V gene TRBV18 combines with J gene TRBJ1-3; perhaps TRBD1 as D (5 bases). Germline CDR1 reads KGHSH; CDR2 reads LQKENI. V was clipped by 6 bases and J by 4 bases, with 16 bases between them. The CDR3 has 15 amino acids.

The table lists this clone with a count of one. The CDR3, as DNA: TGTGCCACCAGCAGAGCGCTGGGACAGGGGAACACCGGGGAGCTGTTTTTT. It translates to CATSRALGQGNTGELFF. The chain uses TRBV15 and TRBJ2-2; 9 bases match TRBD1. The V and J ends lost 1 base and 1 base, in that order; junction bases with no gene match: 4. The CDR3 is 17 amino acids. Germline V CDR1 and CDR2: LNHNV, YYDKDF (reference sequence). Filled out from reference TRBV15 and TRBJ2-2, the complete variable domain reads DAMVIQNPRYQVTQFGKPVTLSCSQTLNHNVMYWYQQKSSQAPKLLFHYYDKDFNNEADTPDNFQSRRPNTSFCFLDIRSPGLGDTAMYLCATSRALGQGNTGELFFGEGSRLTVL.

Points on this clone: Here the CDR3 omits its conserved ending phenylalanine or tryptophan, so a read error is the likely source. The V call is TRBV5-1, the J call TRBJ1-2; 7 bases are a match to TRBD1. CDR3 length: 13 amino acids. The junction had 7 bases not matched to a gene; V was cut back by 4 bases and J by 7 bases. Germline CDR1 and CDR2: SGHRS and YFSETQ. The CDR3 coding sequence is TGCGCCAGCAGCCTCCCAGGGGGGTCTGGCTACACCCTC. This encodes CASSLPGGSGYTL.

This clone was seen a few times. The chain couples TRBV30 to TRBJ1-1; D gene unclear. The CDR3 is 12 amino acids. CDR1 and CDR2 (germline): GTSNPN, SVGIG (reference sequence). V was shortened by 2 bases and J by 5 bases, with 9 bases between the two germline ends. The CDR3 region has the DNA TGTGCCTGGAGTCTCATGAGGACTGAAGCTTTCTTT. Protein product: CAWSLMRTEAFF. The whole variable domain, remainder taken from reference TRBV30 and TRBJ1-1, is SQTIHQWPATLVQPVGSPLSLECTVEGTSNPNLYWYRQAAGRGLQLLFYSVGIGQISSEVPQNLSASRPQDRQFILSSKKLLLSDSGFYLCAWSLMRTEAFFGQGTRLTVV.

This clone showed up just a few times. CDR3 coding DNA: TGTGCCAGCAGCACGAGGACAGGGGGCGACTTTTCTGAAAAACTGTTTTTT. This encodes CASSTRTGGDFSEKLFF. V is TRBV11-2 and J is TRBJ1-4, with TRBD1 matching over 11 bases. The CDR3 has 17 amino acids. CDR1 is SGHAT and CDR2 is FQNNGV in the germline V gene. V lost 5 bases to trimming and J lost 7 bases; unmatched junction nucleotides: 12.

The V gene is TRBV6-5, the J gene TRBJ2-7; no clear D gene. V dropped 6 bases and J dropped 4 bases, with 7 bases sitting between them. Germline V gene lookup returns CDR1 MNHEY and CDR2 SVGAGI. The CDR3 spans 11 residues. CDR3 sequence (DNA): TGTGCCAGCAGCGGAGAGTACGAGCAGTACTTC. Protein sequence: CASSGEYEQYF.

This chain uses TRBV5-5 with TRBJ2-3, with D unresolved. The CDR3 runs 14 residues. The V gene lost 5 bases and the J gene lost 3 bases, with 13 bases spanning the gap. CDR1 is SGHKS and CDR2 is YYEKEE in the germline V gene (reference sequence). The CDR3 spells CASSFGVQTDTQYF. The DNA for the CDR3 is TGTGCCAGCAGTTTTGGGGTACAAACAGATACGCAGTATTTT.

Worth noting for this clone: The identical CDR3 is also encoded by other nucleotide sequences in the sample. The DNA for the CDR3 is TGTGCCAGCAGTGGCCCGGGGTACAATGAGCAGTTCTTC. Encoded protein: CASSGPGYNEQFF. The rearrangement uses TRBV2 and TRBJ2-1, with D possibly TRBD2 on 5 matching bases. Trimming shortened V by 4 bases and J by 4 bases, and 8 bases separated the two germline ends. CDR3 length: 13 residues. Germline-derived CDR1 and CDR2 are SNHLY and FYNNEI.

The chain is built from TRBV7-9 and TRBJ2-5; 7 bases are a match to TRBD2. V was clipped by 1 base and J by 4 bases; unmatched bases: 3. Germline loops: CDR1 SEHNR, CDR2 FQNEAQ (reference sequence). This CDR3 is built from 14 residues. The DNA of the CDR3 is TGTGCCAGCAGCTTAGTCGGGGGGAGAGAGACCCAGTACTTC. This codes for CASSLVGGRETQYF. Using reference TRBV7-9 and TRBJ2-5 for the parts outside the CDR3, the full variable domain is DTGVSQNPRHKITKRGQNVTFRCDPISEHNRLYWYRQTLGQGPEFLTYFQNEAQLEKSRLLSDRFSAERPKGSFSTLEIQRTEQGDSAMYLCASSLVGGRETQYFGPGTRLLVL.